The T cell receptor beta chain under discussion was sequenced for a study of T cells in Graves' hyperthyroidism and ophthalmopathy. Study results and limitations: Blood shared most expanded thyroid clonotypes above 0.001.

This clonotype was observed a single time. Its target is not known. Researchers amplified the TCR beta CDR3 regions from RNA transcripts. Researchers ran a first-round RT-PCR on the TCR CDR3 using the HTBI primer set. TCRdb used MiXCR to reprocess the multiplex PCR reads, holding one entry per CDR3 protein. The sample lists 450,000 to 700,000 distinct CDR3 sequences, roughly 46% occurring once. The CDR3 totals 14 residues. Trimming took 7 bases from V and 0 from J; bases not matched to a gene: 4. The germline V gene encodes CDR1 SEHNR and CDR2 FQNEAQ (reference sequence). V and J are TRBV7-9 and TRBJ2-5; TRBD1 matches at 8 bases. Sequencing was performed on peripheral blood or thyroid tissue (not recorded which). This receptor was obtained from an adult woman with Graves' disease, either hyperthyroidism or ophthalmopathy (not recorded which). Here the CDR3 DNA reads TGTGCCAGCACCGGGACAGGAGACCAAGAGACCCAGTACTTC. Its protein is CASTGTGDQETQYF.